These 12 T cell receptor beta chains originate from one sample sequenced in a study of sequential checkpoint blockade in melanoma. TCRdb's copy holds only in-frame clones and misses some; the assay was immunoSEQ multiplex PCR. Among approximately 34,000 clones listed, approximately 84% were seen once. This sample's treatment: randomized to nivolumab then ipilimumab (arm A) or the reverse (arm B). This specimen was CD8+ T cells sorted from blood (inferred from file names), taken from a patient given nivolumab and ipilimumab in sequence. Every receptor here comes from a human donor with melanoma.

In this sample, this clone turned up a few times. The V call is TRBV12-5, the J call TRBJ2-7, with 7 bases fitting TRBD1. The V gene end was trimmed by 5 bases and the J gene end by 3 bases; junction bases not matched to a gene: 7. Germline assignment: CDR1 LGHNT and CDR2 FRNRAP. The CDR3 is 14 residues long. CDR3 in DNA: TGTGCTAGTGGTGGTGACAGGGACAGCTACGAGCAGTACTTC. This gives the protein CASGGDRDSYEQYF.

The chain carries TRBV5-1 and TRBJ2-1; a weak D match, TRBD2 (7 bases). CDR1 and CDR2 (germline): SGHRS, YFSETQ. Trimming pared 2 bases from V and 8 bases from J, leaving 17 bases between. This CDR3 is 15 amino acids long. The CDR3: CASSFEGGFMDEQFF. In nucleotides, the CDR3 is TGCGCCAGCAGCTTTGAGGGGGGGTTTATGGATGAGCAGTTCTTC. Using reference TRBV5-1 and TRBJ2-1 for the parts outside the CDR3, the full variable domain is KAGVTQTPRYLIKTRGQQVTLSCSPISGHRSVSWYQQTPGQGLQFLFEYFSETQRNKGNFPGRFSGRQFSNSRSEMNVSTLELGDSALYLCASSFEGGFMDEQFFGPGTRLTVL.

The rearrangement links TRBV9 to TRBJ1-1; D is undetermined. The CDR3 loop spans 13 amino acids. V was cut by 1 base and J by 4 bases, with 8 bases left in between. Germline V gene data show CDR1 as SGDLS and CDR2 as YYNGEE. The CDR3 nucleotides read TGTGCCAGCAGCGTAAAATCGGGCACTGAAGCTTTCTTT. Translating gives CASSVKSGTEAFF.

The table lists this clone with a count of one. The J gene is TRBJ2-3, the V gene TRBV6-5; 12 bases are a match to TRBD2. The J segment lost 3 bases and the V segment lost 6 bases, leaving 4 bases of the junction unmatched. This CDR3 is built from 15 residues. Germline lookup yields CDR1 MNHEY and CDR2 SVGAGI. The chain's CDR3 is CASRKLAGGTDTQYF. The CDR3 region has the DNA TGTGCCAGCAGGAAACTAGCGGGGGGAACAGATACGCAGTATTTT.

The chain joins TRBV29-1 to TRBJ2-1; D is possibly TRBD1 (5 bases). The V and J ends lost 1 base and 4 bases respectively, with 14 bases between them. Per germline, CDR1 SQVTM and CDR2 ANQGSEA. This CDR3 contains 15 residues. CDR3 sequence: CSVEGGQFKYNEQFF. The CDR3 region has the DNA TGCAGCGTTGAAGGGGGCCAATTCAAATACAATGAGCAGTTCTTC.

The chain uses TRBV5-1 and TRBJ2-3; no clear D. The length of the CDR3 is 14 residues. Between the trimmed V and J ends, which lost 1 base and 0 bases, there was a span of 6 bases. The germline gives CDR1 SGHRS, CDR2 YFSETQ. CDR3 sequence: CASSLWASTDTQYF. CDR3 DNA: TGCGCCAGCAGCTTGTGGGCCAGCACAGATACGCAGTATTTT.

V usage is TRBV28 and J usage is TRBJ1-6; the D is unclear. CDR3 length equals 15 residues. Germline loops: CDR1 MDHEN, CDR2 SYDVKM. V was shortened by 2 bases and J by 4 bases, with 9 bases between the two germline ends. The CDR3 loop reads CASSLPTEYNSPLHF. CDR3 in DNA: TGTGCCAGCAGTTTACCCACTGAGTATAATTCACCCCTCCACTTT.

This chain links TRBV6-1 with TRBJ1-3; tentatively, D is TRBD1 (5 bases). The germline CDR1 and CDR2 sequences are MNHNS and SASEGT. The CDR3 has 15 residues. Trimming stripped 5 bases from V and 2 bases from J, with 13 bases between. DNA for the CDR3: TGTGCCAGCAGTAAATCGTGGGGGGCTGGAAACACCATATATTTT. Protein sequence: CASSKSWGAGNTIYF.

This rearrangement joins TRBV7-3 to TRBJ2-2, with 7 bases matching TRBD2. Germline values: CDR1 SGHTA, CDR2 FQGTGA. V shed 4 bases, J shed 6 bases, and the junction held 8 bases outside the gene matches. The CDR3 sequence is 15 residues long. In DNA, the CDR3 is TGTGCCAGCAGCTCTCTAGCGGTGGCGCCCGGGGAGCTGTTTTTT. It specifies CASSSLAVAPGELFF. Variable domain in full (rest from reference TRBV7-3 and TRBJ2-2): GAGVSQTPSNKVTEKGKYVELRCDPISGHTALYWYRQSLGQGPEFLIYFQGTGAADDSGLPNDRFFAVRPEGSVSTLKIQRTERGDSAVYLCASSSLAVAPGELFFGEGSRLTVL.

This chain connects TRBV11-2 to TRBJ2-7, with 9 bases that match TRBD2. Germline V gene data show CDR1 as SGHAT and CDR2 as FQNNGV. After removal of 11 bases from V and 5 bases from J, the junction contained 13 bases not matched to a gene. The CDR3 loop spans 14 amino acids. The CDR3 loop reads CASGQAGGPHEQYF. CDR3 nucleotide sequence: TGTGCCTCCGGGCAAGCGGGAGGCCCCCACGAGCAGTACTTC.

V and J are TRBV28 and TRBJ1-3, with D tentatively TRBD1 (5 bases). The V gene's germline CDR1 is MDHEN and CDR2 SYDVKM. Deletions cut 6 bases from V and 0 bases from J, with 18 bases between. The CDR3 sequence is 17 residues long. CDR3 protein: CASRTDGGGTSGNTIYF. The DNA of the CDR3 is TGTGCCAGCAGGACCGATGGGGGGGGAACCTCTGGAAACACCATATATTTT.

The chain has TRBV27 and TRBJ2-7; D call uncertain. The germline gives CDR1 MNHEY, CDR2 SMNVEV (reference sequence). Trimming took off 5 bases at V and 3 bases at J, with 11 bases between the two ends. The CDR3 has 13 residues. The CDR3 coding sequence is TGTGCCAGCAGTCTCCGGTCAGGCTACGAGCAGTACTTC. Its protein product is CASSLRSGYEQYF.